The rows below give T cell receptor beta chains drawn from one sample of a study of T cells in Graves' hyperthyroidism and ophthalmopathy. One entry per CDR3 protein, called by TCRdb with MiXCR from the multiplex PCR reads. The sample shows about 350,000 distinct CDR3 sequences, around 15% of them seen only once. The sequenced material came from blood. The receptors originated from a middle-aged woman with Graves' ophthalmopathy. The CDR3 runs from the conserved cysteine through the conserved F or W. Fields, in order: D gene, clone size, V gene, J gene, CDR3 DNA, CDR3 protein. The D gene is left open where the match is weak. Rows may omit the clone size; those that give it use once, few, many or a size class.

TRBD1	-	TRBV5-1	TRBJ1-4	TGCGCCAGCAGCTTACAGGGGGCAGAGGGTGAAAAACTGTTTTTT	CASSLQGAEGEKLFF
TRBD2	many	TRBV6-6	TRBJ2-1	TGTGCCAGCAGTTACTCAGGGGCGACTAGCGGGAAGGGAGAGTTCTTC	CASSYSGATSGKGEFF
-	-	TRBV5-4	TRBJ2-5	TGTGCCAGCAGCTACCCGGGGCAGACGTACCAAGAGACCCAGTACTTC	CASSYPGQTYQETQYF
-	few	TRBV18	TRBJ1-6	TGTGCCAGCTCACCGAACCGGGACATCTCCCATTCACCCCTCCACTTT	CASSPNRDISHSPLHF
TRBD1	-	TRBV25-1	TRBJ1-4	TGTGCCAGCAGTGAACAGGGGACAGGGGACGAAAAACTGTTTTTT	CASSEQGTGDEKLFF
-	many	TRBV12-3/TRBV12-4	TRBJ2-2	TGTGCCAGCAGTTTTCCCCCTTGGCGGGGGAACACCGGGGAGCTGTTTTTT	CASSFPPWRGNTGELFF
-	many	TRBV5-8	TRBJ1-2	TGTGCCAGCAGCTTCGGTGGGGGCAGAACCTATGGCTACACCTTC	CASSFGGGRTYGYTF
TRBD1	many	TRBV19	TRBJ1-1	TGTGCCAGTAGTAACCGACAGGGGTACACTGAAGCTTTCTTT	CASSNRQGYTEAFF
-	few	TRBV30	TRBJ2-5	TGTGCCTGGGGTAGGAGTCACCAAGAGACCCAGTACTTC	CAWGRSHQETQYF
-	few	TRBV7-9	TRBJ1-3	TGTGCCAGCAGCTTGGGGTCGGTGTTCGGAAACACCATATATTTT	CASSLGSVFGNTIYF
TRBD2	many	TRBV28	TRBJ2-5	TGTGCCAGCAGTTCCCCATCTAGCGGGAGGGGAGAGACCCAGTACTTC	CASSSPSSGRGETQYF
-	-	TRBV4-1	TRBJ1-5	TGCGCCAGCAGCCTCCACTACCCTGGGGGCAATCAGCCCCAGCATTTT	CASSLHYPGGNQPQHF
-	few	TRBV11-2	TRBJ2-2	TGTGCCAGCAGCCTTAGGAGGAGGGGGACGGTCGGGGAGCTGTTTTTT	CASSLRRRGTVGELFF
TRBD1	-	TRBV10-2	TRBJ1-2	TGCGCCAGCAGCGGAGGGGGCGCGATCGGAGGCTACACCTTC	CASSGGGAIGGYTF
TRBD1	-	TRBV9	TRBJ1-5	TGTGCCAGCAGCGTAGGGGACAGGATAAGTAGCAATCAGCCCCAGCATTTT	CASSVGDRISSNQPQHF
-	many	TRBV6-1	TRBJ2-7	TGTGCCACCGCCGGGACTCCGTATGTGGAGCAGTACTTC	CATAGTPYVEQYF
-	many	TRBV2	TRBJ1-1	TGTGCCAGCAGGGCAACAGGGAACACTGAAGCTTTCTTT	CASRATGNTEAFF
-	few	TRBV4-1	TRBJ1-5	TGCGCCAGCAGCCCGGACAGTACAACGCTGAGCAATCAGCCCCAGCATTTT	CASSPDSTTLSNQPQHF
TRBD1	-	TRBV10-2	TRBJ1-4	TGCGCCAGCAGTGATGGACAGGGGAGGGGAAAACTGTTTTTT	CASSDGQGRGKLFF
-	few	TRBV20-1	TRBJ2-2	TGCAGTGCCCTCCCTCGGGGGCGGGAGAACGGGGAGCTGTTTTTT	CSALPRGRENGELFF
TRBD1	many	TRBV29-1	TRBJ1-4	TGCAGCGTTCCTGGACAGGGCTGGAATGAAAAACTGTTTTTT	CSVPGQGWNEKLFF
TRBD2	many	TRBV28	TRBJ2-2	TGTGCCAGCAGTTTATATTGGGGTAGCGGGAGCGATTGGAACACCGGGGAGCTGTTTTTT	CASSLYWGSGSDWNTGELFF
-	many	TRBV28	TRBJ2-7	TGTGCCAGCAGATCTGCCGGGACCGAGGTGTACTTC	CASRSAGTEVYF
TRBD1	-	TRBV7-8	TRBJ1-5	TGTGCCAGCAGCTCAACAACCGGGACAGGGTTCGTCCAGCCCCAGCATTTT	CASSSTTGTGFVQPQHF
TRBD2	few	TRBV4-1	TRBJ2-1	TGCGCCAGCAGCCAAGAAGTAGGGCTAGCGGAGGACAATGAGCAGTTCTTC	CASSQEVGLAEDNEQFF
TRBD2	many	TRBV7-9	TRBJ2-7	TGTGCCAGCAGCCCTCGGAGCGGGATAGAGCAGTACTTC	CASSPRSGIEQYF
-	many	TRBV28	TRBJ2-7	TGTGCCAGTGCCCCGGGGTCATTTTACGAGCAGTACTTC	CASAPGSFYEQYF
-	many	TRBV6-2/TRBV6-3	TRBJ1-5	TGTGCCAGCAGTTACTCCTCGGACAGCGACCCCATTAGCAATCAGCCCCAGCATTTT	CASSYSSDSDPISNQPQHF
-	many	TRBV27	TRBJ1-5	TGTGCCAGCAGTTTATCGAGGGGGAATCAGCCCCAGCATTTT	CASSLSRGNQPQHF
-	-	TRBV5-5	TRBJ2-5	TGTGCCAGCAGCTTGGTCATTCGGTACAGGACCCAAGAGACCCAGTACTTC	CASSLVIRYRTQETQYF
-	many	TRBV5-1	TRBJ2-5	TGCGCCAGCAGGTTGACAAGGTACCAAGAGACCCAGTACTTC	CASRLTRYQETQYF
-	-	TRBV5-5	TRBJ2-2	TGTGCCAGCAGCGCATCTACCAGGTTCACCGGGGAGCTGTTTTTT	CASSASTRFTGELFF
TRBD2	few	TRBV4-2	TRBJ2-3	TGTGCCAGCAGCCTCCAGGAGGTTCGCGGGGGGCGAACAGATACGCAGTATTTT	CASSLQEVRGGRTDTQYF
-	many	TRBV13	TRBJ2-1	TGTGCCAGCAGCTTACTGGGGGGTAACAATGAGCAGTTCTTC	CASSLLGGNNEQFF
-	many	TRBV7-9	TRBJ2-1	TGTGCCAGCAGCTCCCTGGACCTCCCCAATGAGCAGTTCTTC	CASSSLDLPNEQFF
-	many	TRBV6-1	TRBJ1-1	TGTGCCAGCAGTGTGGGGGGCCCTGGGGGGACTGAAGCTTTCTTT	CASSVGGPGGTEAFF
TRBD2	many	TRBV2	TRBJ2-7	TGTGCCAGCAGTGGGACTAGCGACCCCTACGAGCAGTACTTC	CASSGTSDPYEQYF
TRBD2	-	TRBV20-1	TRBJ2-7	TGCAGTGCTAGTTATCCAGCGGGAGGGTGGGGGGAGCAGTACTTC	CSASYPAGGWGEQYF
-	many	TRBV30	TRBJ1-5	TGTGCCTGGAGTGTAGGCGGGATTCAGCCCCAGCATTTT	CAWSVGGIQPQHF
-	many	TRBV20-1	TRBJ2-1	TGCAGTGCTAGGCCCCTGGGAATTTCCTACAATGAGCAGTTCTTC	CSARPLGISYNEQFF
TRBD2	many	TRBV15	TRBJ2-3	TGTGCCACCAGCAGATTTCAGGGACTACCTGGGACAGATACGCAGTATTTT	CATSRFQGLPGTDTQYF